The next 18 T cell receptor beta chains were all read from a single sample in a study of T cell responses to AZD1222 COVID-19 vaccine. The data were produced by immunoSEQ multiplex PCR, yet TCRdb's version contains in-frame clones alone and is incomplete. The sample yields some 140,000 clones, around four fifths seen once. This specimen consisted of peripheral blood, obtained on day 0 of AZD1222 vaccination. The receptors derive from an adult in good health.

A single count supports this clone. This sequence joins TRBV7-9 and TRBJ1-4, with D perhaps matching TRBD1 (5 bases). This CDR3 is 14 amino acids long. V shed 1 base and J shed 10 bases, with 13 bases lying between them. Germline CDR1 and CDR2: SEHNR and FQNEAQ (reference sequence). The CDR3 region has the DNA TGTGCCAGCAGCTTAGAAGCAGGGCTTGGAAAACTGTTTTTT. It translates to CASSLEAGLGKLFF. Together with reference TRBV7-9 and TRBJ1-4, the CDR3 gives the full variable domain: DTGVSQNPRHKITKRGQNVTFRCDPISEHNRLYWYRQTLGQGPEFLTYFQNEAQLEKSRLLSDRFSAERPKGSFSTLEIQRTEQGDSAMYLCASSLEAGLGKLFFGSGTQLSVL.

The CDR3 bases are TGTGCCAGCAGCCCTAGCGGGGGGAACTACGAGCAGTACTTC. Translation: CASSPSGGNYEQYF. The chain links TRBV7-3 to TRBJ2-7; TRBD2 matches 11 bases. Germline V lookup: CDR1 SGHTA, CDR2 FQGTGA. Trimming cost V 5 bases and J 3 bases; bases outside gene matches: 3. CDR3 length: 14 amino acids.

This rearrangement joins TRBV27 to TRBJ2-7; D remains unclear. V was clipped by 6 bases and J by 7 bases, with 28 bases between them. CDR3 length: 17 amino acids. Germline CDR1 MNHEY, CDR2 SMNVEV (reference sequence). In nucleotides, the CDR3 is TGTGCCAGCAGCCCCTGGAAGGTGGGTGTCCTCCTTGGGGAGCAGTACTTC. Amino acid sequence: CASSPWKVGVLLGEQYF.

The V and J genes are TRBV28 and TRBJ1-3; D not resolved. Trimming pared 6 bases from V and 4 bases from J, leaving 13 bases between. The CDR3 spans 14 residues. Germline assignment: CDR1 MDHEN and CDR2 SYDVKM. The CDR3 DNA reads TGTGCCAGCAGCCCCTGGTCAACAGGAAACACCATATATTTT. Translated: CASSPWSTGNTIYF.

The chain employs TRBV5-6 and TRBJ2-2; unclear D gene. Germline-derived CDR1 and CDR2 are SGHDT and YYEEEE. The CDR3 is 16 amino acids. The V end was cut by 1 base, the J end by 0 bases, with 10 bases between. CDR3 in DNA: TGTGCCAGCAGCTTGACTGTAATCGCGAACACCGGGGAGCTGTTTTTT. This gives the protein CASSLTVIANTGELFF.

The rearrangement joins TRBV18 to TRBJ1-5; D remains ambiguous. The ends were cut back, 2 bases at V and 1 base at J, with 9 bases in the middle. CDR1 is KGHSH and CDR2 is LQKENI in the germline V gene. This CDR3 comprises 15 residues. CDR3 sequence reads: CASSPEYSSNQPQHF. The CDR3, as DNA: TGTGCCAGCTCACCAGAGTATTCGAGCAATCAGCCCCAGCATTTT.

CDR3 sequence (DNA): TGTGCCAGCAGCTCCGGGACGACCCTCTCCGGCTACACCTTC. Translated, it gives CASSSGTTLSGYTF. The chain combines TRBV5-6 with TRBJ1-2, with D perhaps matching TRBD1 (5 bases). This CDR3 contains 14 residues. Deletions cut 3 bases from V and 8 bases from J, with 17 bases between. Germline CDR1 SGHDT, CDR2 YYEEEE.

CDR3 sequence (DNA): TGTGCCAGCAGACAGGGGGCTGTGGAGCAGTTCTTC. It translates to CASRQGAVEQFF. This rearrangement joins TRBV27 to TRBJ2-1, with 9 bases matching TRBD1. Germline V gene lookup returns CDR1 MNHEY and CDR2 SMNVEV (reference sequence). The length of the CDR3 is 12 residues. Trimming cost V 6 bases and J 10 bases; bases outside gene matches: 4.

The chain links TRBV29-1 to TRBJ1-3; no reliable D call. Germline V CDR1 and CDR2: SQVTM, ANQGSEA. With 2 bases removed from V and 10 bases from J, the gap between germline ends came to 12 bases. The CDR3 has 12 residues. This chain's CDR3 is CSVEPPGGTIYF. The CDR3 coding sequence is TGCAGCGTTGAACCCCCCGGAGGGACCATATATTTT.

The V gene is TRBV5-1, the J gene TRBJ1-1; TRBD1 might be the D (5 bases). V lost 4 bases and J lost 8, with 21 bases in between. The CDR3 contains 15 residues. Germline V lookup: CDR1 SGHRS, CDR2 YFSETQ. The CDR3 DNA reads as TGCGCCAGCAGCCTCTACCCTCAGGGAGGATGGGAAGCTTTCTTT. Its translation: CASSLYPQGGWEAFF.

This clone appeared a single time. The genes are TRBV24-1 and TRBJ2-2, with 8 bases identical to TRBD1. Germline V gene lookup returns CDR1 KGHDR and CDR2 SFDVKD. Trimming removed 0 bases from V and 4 bases from J; junction bases left unmatched: 9. This CDR3 spans 18 amino acids. The CDR3 here is CATSDLGRGPLATGELFF. DNA of the CDR3: TGTGCCACCAGTGATTTGGGCAGGGGGCCTCTCGCCACCGGGGAGCTGTTTTTT.

J is TRBJ1-3 and V is TRBV20-1, with a possible D match to TRBD1 (6 bases). The CDR3 extends over 14 amino acids. CDR1 is DFQATT and CDR2 is SNEGSKA in the germline V gene (reference sequence). V gave up 3 bases and J gave up 1 base, with 10 bases separating them. DNA for the CDR3: TGCAGTGCTAGTCCCACAGGGTCTGGAAACACCATATATTTT. Translation: CSASPTGSGNTIYF.

This chain uses TRBV24-1 with TRBJ1-4; 11 bases agree with TRBD1. The CDR3 sequence is 14 residues long. J lost 8 bases, V lost 4 bases, and 2 bases had no gene match. Germline V lookup: CDR1 KGHDR, CDR2 SFDVKD. DNA for the CDR3: TGTGCCACCAGTGAAGGACAGGGGGCCGAAAAACTGTTTTTT. Amino acid sequence: CATSEGQGAEKLFF.

This chain joins TRBV5-1 and TRBJ1-1; D perhaps matches TRBD1 (5 bases). The germline V and J ends were trimmed by 5 bases and 6 bases, with 17 bases remaining between them. The CDR3 spans 14 residues. The germline V gene encodes CDR1 SGHRS and CDR2 YFSETQ. The CDR3 is CASSLTAGLPEAFF. CDR3 coding DNA: TGCGCCAGCAGTCTGACGGCAGGGCTACCTGAAGCTTTCTTT. Combining the CDR3 with reference TRBV5-1 and TRBJ1-1 gives the whole variable domain KAGVTQTPRYLIKTRGQQVTLSCSPISGHRSVSWYQQTPGQGLQFLFEYFSETQRNKGNFPGRFSGRQFSNSRSEMNVSTLELGDSALYLCASSLTAGLPEAFFGQGTRLTVV.

CDR3 sequence: CASSLAGDTEAFF. The CDR3, as DNA: TGCGCCAGCAGCTTGGCAGGGGACACTGAAGCTTTCTTT. The rearrangement links TRBV5-1 to TRBJ1-1; D perhaps matches TRBD1 (6 bases). This CDR3 has 13 residues. Germline V gene data show CDR1 as SGHRS and CDR2 as YFSETQ. V lost 0 bases and J lost 3, with 6 bases in between.

The rearrangement joins TRBV29-1 to TRBJ1-2, with TRBD1 matching over 8 bases. Germline V gene data show CDR1 as SQVTM and CDR2 as ANQGSEA. The CDR3 is made up of 18 amino acids. The J segment lost 4 bases and the V segment lost 0 bases, leaving 16 bases of the junction unmatched. CDR3 DNA sequence: TGCAGCGTTGAAGAGGGTTGGTTGAAACGACAGGGGTCCTATGGCTACACCTTC. It encodes CSVEEGWLKRQGSYGYTF.

This clone was counted once. This chain uses TRBV28 with TRBJ1-5, with 8 bases matching TRBD1. Germline V gene lookup returns CDR1 MDHEN and CDR2 SYDVKM. The CDR3 is 14 amino acids. V shed 6 bases, J shed 3 bases, and the junction held 4 bases outside the gene matches. CDR3 in amino acids: CASSPDRVNQPQHF. CDR3 DNA sequence: TGTGCCAGCAGCCCGGACAGGGTCAATCAGCCCCAGCATTTT. Combining the CDR3 with reference TRBV28 and TRBJ1-5 gives the whole variable domain DVKVTQSSRYLVKRTGEKVFLECVQDMDHENMFWYRQDPGLGLRLIYFSYDVKMKEKGDIPEGYSVSREKKERFSLILESASTNQTSMYLCASSPDRVNQPQHFGDGTRLSIL.

DNA for the CDR3: TGTGCCAGCAGCTCTCCGGGGAACACTGAAGCTTTCTTT. Encoded protein: CASSSPGNTEAFF. This sequence joins TRBV7-9 and TRBJ1-1, with unresolved D. The CDR3 runs to 13 residues. Trimming left V 4 bases short and J 1 base short, with 7 bases between. Germline V lookup: CDR1 SEHNR, CDR2 FQNEAQ (reference sequence). Looking up the rest from reference TRBV7-9 and TRBJ1-1 gives the full variable domain: DTGVSQNPRHKITKRGQNVTFRCDPISEHNRLYWYRQTLGQGPEFLTYFQNEAQLEKSRLLSDRFSAERPKGSFSTLEIQRTEQGDSAMYLCASSSPGNTEAFFGQGTRLTVV.